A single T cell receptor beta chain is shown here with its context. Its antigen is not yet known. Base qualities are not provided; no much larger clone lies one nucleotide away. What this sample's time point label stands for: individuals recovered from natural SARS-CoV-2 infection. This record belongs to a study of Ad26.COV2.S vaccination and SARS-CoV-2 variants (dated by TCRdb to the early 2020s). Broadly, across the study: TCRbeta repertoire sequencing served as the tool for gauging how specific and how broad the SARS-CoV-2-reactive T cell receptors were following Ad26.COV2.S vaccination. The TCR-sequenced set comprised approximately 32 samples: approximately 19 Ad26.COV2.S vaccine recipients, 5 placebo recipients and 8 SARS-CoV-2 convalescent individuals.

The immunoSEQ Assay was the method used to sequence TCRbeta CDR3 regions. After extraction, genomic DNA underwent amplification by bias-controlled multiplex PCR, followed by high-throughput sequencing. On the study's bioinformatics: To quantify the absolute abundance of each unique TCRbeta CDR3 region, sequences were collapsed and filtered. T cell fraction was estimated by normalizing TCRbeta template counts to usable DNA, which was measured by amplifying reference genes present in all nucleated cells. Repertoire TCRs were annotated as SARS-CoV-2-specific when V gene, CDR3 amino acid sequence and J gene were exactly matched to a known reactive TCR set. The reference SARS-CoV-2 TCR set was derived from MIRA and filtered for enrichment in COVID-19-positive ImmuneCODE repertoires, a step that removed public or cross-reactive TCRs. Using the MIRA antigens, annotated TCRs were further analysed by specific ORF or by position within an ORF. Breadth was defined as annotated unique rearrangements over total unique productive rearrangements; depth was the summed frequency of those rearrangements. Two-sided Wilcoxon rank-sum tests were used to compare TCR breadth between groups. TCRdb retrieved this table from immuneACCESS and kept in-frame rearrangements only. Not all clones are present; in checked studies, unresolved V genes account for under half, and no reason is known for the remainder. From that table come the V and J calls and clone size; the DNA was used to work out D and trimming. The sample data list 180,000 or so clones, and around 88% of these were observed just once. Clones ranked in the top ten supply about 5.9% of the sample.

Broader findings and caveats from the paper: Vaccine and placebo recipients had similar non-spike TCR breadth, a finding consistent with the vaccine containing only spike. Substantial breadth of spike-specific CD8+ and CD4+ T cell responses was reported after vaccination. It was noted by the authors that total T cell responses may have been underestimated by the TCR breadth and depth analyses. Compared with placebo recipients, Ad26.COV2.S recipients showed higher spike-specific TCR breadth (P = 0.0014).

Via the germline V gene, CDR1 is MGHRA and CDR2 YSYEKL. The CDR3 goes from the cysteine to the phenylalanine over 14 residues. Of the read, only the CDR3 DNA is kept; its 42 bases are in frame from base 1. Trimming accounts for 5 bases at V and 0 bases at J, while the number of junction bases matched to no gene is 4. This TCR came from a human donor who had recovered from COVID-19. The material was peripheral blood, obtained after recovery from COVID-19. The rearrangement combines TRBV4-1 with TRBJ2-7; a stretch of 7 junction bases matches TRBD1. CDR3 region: CASSSQGFSYEQYF. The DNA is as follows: TGCGCCAGCAGCTCACAGGGGTTCTCCTACGAGCAGTACTTC.